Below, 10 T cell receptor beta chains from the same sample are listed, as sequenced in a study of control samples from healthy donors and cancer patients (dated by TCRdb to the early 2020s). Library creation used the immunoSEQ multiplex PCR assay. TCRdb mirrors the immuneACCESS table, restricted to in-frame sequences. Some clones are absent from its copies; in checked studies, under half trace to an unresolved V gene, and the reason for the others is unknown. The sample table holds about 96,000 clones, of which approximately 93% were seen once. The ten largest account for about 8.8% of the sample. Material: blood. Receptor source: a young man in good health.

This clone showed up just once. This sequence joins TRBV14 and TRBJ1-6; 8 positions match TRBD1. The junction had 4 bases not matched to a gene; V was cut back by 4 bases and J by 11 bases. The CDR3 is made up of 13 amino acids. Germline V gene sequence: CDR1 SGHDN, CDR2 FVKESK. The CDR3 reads CASSRTGKTPLHF. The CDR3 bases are TGTGCCAGCAGCCGGACAGGGAAAACACCCCTCCACTTT.

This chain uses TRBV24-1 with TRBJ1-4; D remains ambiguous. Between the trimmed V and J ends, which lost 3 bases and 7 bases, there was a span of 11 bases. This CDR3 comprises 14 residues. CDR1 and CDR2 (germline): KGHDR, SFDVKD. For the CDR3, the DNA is TGTGCCACCAGTGATCCGAAAGCGGGTGAAAAACTGTTTTTT. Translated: CATSDPKAGEKLFF.

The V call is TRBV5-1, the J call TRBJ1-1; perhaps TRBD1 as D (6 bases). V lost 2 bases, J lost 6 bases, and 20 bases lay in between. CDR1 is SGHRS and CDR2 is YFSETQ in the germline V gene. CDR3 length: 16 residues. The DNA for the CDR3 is TGCGCCAGCAGCTTAGGGGGTGCAGGGCCGAAAGCTGAAGCTTTCTTT. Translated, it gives CASSLGGAGPKAEAFF. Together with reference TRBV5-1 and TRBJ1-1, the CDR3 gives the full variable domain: KAGVTQTPRYLIKTRGQQVTLSCSPISGHRSVSWYQQTPGQGLQFLFEYFSETQRNKGNFPGRFSGRQFSNSRSEMNVSTLELGDSALYLCASSLGGAGPKAEAFFGQGTRLTVV.

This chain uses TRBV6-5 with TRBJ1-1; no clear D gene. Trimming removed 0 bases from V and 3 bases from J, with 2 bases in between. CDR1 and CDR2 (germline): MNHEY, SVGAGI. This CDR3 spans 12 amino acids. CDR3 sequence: CASSYSDTEAFF. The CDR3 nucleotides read TGTGCCAGCAGTTACTCGGACACTGAAGCTTTCTTT.

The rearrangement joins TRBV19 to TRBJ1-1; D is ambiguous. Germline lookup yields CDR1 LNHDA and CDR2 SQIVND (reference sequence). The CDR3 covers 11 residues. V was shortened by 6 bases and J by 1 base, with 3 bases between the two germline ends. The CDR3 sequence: CASRRNTEAFF. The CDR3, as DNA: TGTGCCAGTAGAAGGAACACTGAAGCTTTCTTT.

This CDR3 is CSAVTGAGNTIYF. The CDR3, as DNA: TGCAGCGCCGTCACAGGGGCTGGAAACACCATATATTTT. This sequence joins TRBV29-1 and TRBJ1-3; 7 nucleotides line up with TRBD1. The CDR3 length is 13 residues. Germline values: CDR1 SQVTM, CDR2 ANQGSEA. J gave up 2 bases and V 7 bases, and 5 bases lay outside the gene matches.

The CDR3 protein is CASSLARVHGYTF. In DNA, the CDR3 is TGTGCCAGTAGCCTAGCTAGGGTTCATGGCTACACCTTC. This rearrangement joins TRBV19 to TRBJ1-2; D call uncertain. V was clipped by 6 bases and J by 6 bases, with 14 bases between them. Germline values: CDR1 LNHDA, CDR2 SQIVND (reference sequence). CDR3 size: 13 residues.

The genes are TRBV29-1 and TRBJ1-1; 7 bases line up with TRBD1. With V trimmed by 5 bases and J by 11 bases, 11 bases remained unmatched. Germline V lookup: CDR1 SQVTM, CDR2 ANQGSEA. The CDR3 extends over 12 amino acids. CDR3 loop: CSVRQGDTAAFF. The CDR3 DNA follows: TGCAGCGTTCGGCAGGGGGATACCGCTGCTTTCTTT.

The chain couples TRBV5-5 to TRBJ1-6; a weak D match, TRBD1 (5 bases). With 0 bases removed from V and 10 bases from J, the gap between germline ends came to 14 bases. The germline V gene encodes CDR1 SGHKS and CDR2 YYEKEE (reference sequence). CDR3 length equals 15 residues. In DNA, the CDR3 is TGTGCCAGCAGCTTGGCTCCAGGGTTAGGATCACCCCTCCACTTT. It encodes CASSLAPGLGSPLHF.

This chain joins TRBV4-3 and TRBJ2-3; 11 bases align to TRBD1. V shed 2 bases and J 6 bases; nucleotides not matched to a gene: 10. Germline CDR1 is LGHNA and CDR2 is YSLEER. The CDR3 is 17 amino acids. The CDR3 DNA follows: TGCGCCAGCAGCCAATTCACCGGACAGGGGGCTATGGATACGCAGTATTTT. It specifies CASSQFTGQGAMDTQYF.